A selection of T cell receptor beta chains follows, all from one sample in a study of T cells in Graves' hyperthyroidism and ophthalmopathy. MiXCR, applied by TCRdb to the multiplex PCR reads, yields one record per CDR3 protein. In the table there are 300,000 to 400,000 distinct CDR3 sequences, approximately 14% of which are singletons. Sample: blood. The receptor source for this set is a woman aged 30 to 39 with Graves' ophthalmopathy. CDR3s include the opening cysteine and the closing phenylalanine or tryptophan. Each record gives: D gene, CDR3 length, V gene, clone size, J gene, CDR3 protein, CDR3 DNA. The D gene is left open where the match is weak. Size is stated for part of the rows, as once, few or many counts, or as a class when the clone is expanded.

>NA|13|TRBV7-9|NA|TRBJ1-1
CASSLGSVAEAFF
TGTGCCAGCAGCTTAGGGTCGGTCGCCGAAGCTTTCTTT
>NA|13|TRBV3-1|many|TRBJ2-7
CASSPALSYEQYF
TGTGCCAGCAGCCCGGCCTTGAGCTACGAGCAGTACTTC
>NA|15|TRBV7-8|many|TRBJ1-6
CASSLSQSHTSPLHF
TGTGCCAGCAGCTTATCTCAGAGTCATACTTCACCCCTCCACTTT
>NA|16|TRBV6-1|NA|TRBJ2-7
CASSEARRQVIYEQYF
TGTGCCAGCAGTGAAGCGCGGCGGCAGGTTATCTACGAGCAGTACTTC
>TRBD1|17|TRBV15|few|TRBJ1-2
CATSRDLGTGGARGYTF
TGTGCCACCAGCAGAGATCTTGGGACAGGGGGCGCGAGAGGCTACACCTTC
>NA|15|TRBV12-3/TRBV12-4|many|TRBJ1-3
CASSFAAISGNTIYF
TGTGCCAGCAGTTTTGCAGCGATCTCTGGAAACACCATATATTTT
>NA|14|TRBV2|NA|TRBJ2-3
CASSERAGMDTQYF
TGTGCCAGCAGTGAAAGGGCGGGGATGGATACGCAGTATTTT
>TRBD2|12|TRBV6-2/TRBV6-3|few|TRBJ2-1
CASSLRGGPQFF
TGTGCCAGCAGTCTTCGGGGGGGCCCGCAGTTCTTC
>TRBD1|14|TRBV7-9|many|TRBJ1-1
CASSQKAGGTEAFF
TGTGCCAGCAGCCAGAAGGCAGGGGGCACTGAAGCTTTCTTT
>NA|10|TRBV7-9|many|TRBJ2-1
CAAGDNEQFF
TGTGCCGCAGGGGATAATGAGCAGTTCTTC
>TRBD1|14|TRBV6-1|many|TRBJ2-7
CASKDRQGGYEQYF
TGTGCCAGCAAAGATAGACAGGGTGGTTACGAGCAGTACTTC
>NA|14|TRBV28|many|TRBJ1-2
CASSFGQTDYGYTF
TGTGCCAGCAGTTTCGGCCAGACGGACTATGGCTACACCTTC
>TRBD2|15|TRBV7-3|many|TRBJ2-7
CASSLTGGGAYEQYF
TGTGCCAGCAGCTTAACGGGCGGGGGGGCATACGAGCAGTACTTC
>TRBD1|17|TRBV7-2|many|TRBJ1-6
CASSLDPGTGGNSPLHF
TGTGCCAGCAGCTTAGACCCCGGGACAGGGGGTAATTCACCCCTCCACTTT
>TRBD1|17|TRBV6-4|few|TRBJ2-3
CASSDSIPGQGPDTQYF
TGTGCCAGCAGTGACTCGATTCCGGGACAGGGGCCAGATACGCAGTATTTT
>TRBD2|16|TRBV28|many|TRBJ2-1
CASSFWTSGGADEQFF
TGTGCCAGCAGCTTCTGGACTAGCGGGGGGGCTGATGAGCAGTTCTTC
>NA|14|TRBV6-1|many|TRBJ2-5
CASDQTFSGETQYF
TGTGCCAGTGATCAGACCTTTAGCGGCGAGACCCAGTACTTC
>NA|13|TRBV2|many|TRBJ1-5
CASSEDVIMAQHF
TGTGCCAGCAGTGAGGATGTGATCATGGCCCAGCATTTT
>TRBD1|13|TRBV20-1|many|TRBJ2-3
CSATGLDTDTQYF
TGCAGTGCGACAGGGCTTGACACAGATACGCAGTATTTT
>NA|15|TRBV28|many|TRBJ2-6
CASSFGTSGANVLTF
TGTGCCAGCAGTTTTGGGACGTCTGGGGCCAACGTCCTGACTTTC
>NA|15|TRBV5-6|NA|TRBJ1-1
CASSRQVITNTEAFF
TGTGCCAGCAGCCGACAGGTTATCACGAACACTGAAGCTTTCTTT
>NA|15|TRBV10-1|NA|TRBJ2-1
CASNARRAVYNEQFF
TGCGCCAGCAATGCTCGACGCGCGGTCTACAATGAGCAGTTCTTC
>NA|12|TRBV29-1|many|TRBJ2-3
CSATSGGYTQYF
TGCAGCGCCACTTCGGGCGGTTATACGCAGTATTTT
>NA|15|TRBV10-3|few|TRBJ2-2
CAISESMRDTGELFF
TGTGCCATCAGTGAGTCTATGCGGGACACCGGGGAGCTGTTTTTT
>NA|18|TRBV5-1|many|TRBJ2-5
CASSFGSSGRFFQETQYF
TGCGCCAGCAGCTTTGGTTCTTCCGGGCGGTTTTTCCAAGAGACCCAGTACTTC
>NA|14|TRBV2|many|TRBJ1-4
CASSVRLLGEKLFF
TGTGCCAGCAGTGTACGACTTCTTGGAGAAAAACTGTTTTTT
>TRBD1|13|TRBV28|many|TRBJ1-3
CASSLSGGATIYF
TGTGCCAGCAGTTTGTCAGGGGGTGCCACCATATATTTT
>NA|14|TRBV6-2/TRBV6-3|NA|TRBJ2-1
CASSPQTEGGEQFF
TGTGCCAGCAGTCCCCAGACGGAGGGGGGCGAGCAGTTCTTC
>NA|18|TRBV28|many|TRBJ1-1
CTSSLVQGRGGGYTEAFF
TGTACCAGCAGTTTGGTTCAGGGTCGGGGCGGTGGGTACACTGAAGCTTTCTTT
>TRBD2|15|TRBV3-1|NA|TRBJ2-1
CASHPGLAGDNEQFF
TGTGCCAGCCACCCGGGACTAGCGGGAGACAATGAGCAGTTCTTC
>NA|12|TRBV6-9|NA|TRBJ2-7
CASSYTGYEQYF
TGTGCCAGCAGTTACACAGGATACGAGCAGTACTTC
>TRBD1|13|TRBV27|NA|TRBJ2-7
CASRRQGPDEQYF
TGTGCCAGCAGAAGACAGGGGCCCGACGAGCAGTACTTC
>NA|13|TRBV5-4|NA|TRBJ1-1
CASSYYSSTEAFF
TGTGCCAGCAGCTACTATTCTAGCACTGAAGCTTTCTTT
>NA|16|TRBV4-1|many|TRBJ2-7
CASSQEAGGPYYEQYF
TGCGCCAGCAGCCAAGAGGCAGGGGGGCCTTACTACGAGCAGTACTTC
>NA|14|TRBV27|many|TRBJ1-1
CASSFSVGGAEAFF
TGTGCCAGCAGTTTTTCGGTTGGCGGTGCTGAAGCTTTCTTT
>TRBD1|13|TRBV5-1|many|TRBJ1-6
CASSSGTGSPLHF
TGCGCCAGCAGCTCCGGGACAGGGTCACCCCTCCACTTT
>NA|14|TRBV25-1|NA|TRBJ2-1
CASSESQLYNEQFF
TGTGCCAGCAGTGAGTCACAGCTTTACAATGAGCAGTTCTTC
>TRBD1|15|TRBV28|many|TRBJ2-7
CASSDRDSASYEQYF
TGTGCCAGCAGCGACCGGGACAGTGCCTCCTACGAGCAGTACTTC
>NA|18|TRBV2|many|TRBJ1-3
CASSEQGSSNPPGNTIYF
TGTGCCAGCAGTGAACAGGGATCATCCAACCCTCCTGGAAACACCATATATTTT
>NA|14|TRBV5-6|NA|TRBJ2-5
CASSLYDLGETQYF
TGTGCCAGCAGCTTGTATGACCTAGGAGAGACCCAGTACTTC